Each of the 25 T cell receptor beta chains below was sequenced from the same sample in a study of cytomegalovirus exposure and HLA in healthy donors. This PCR relied on a set of 60 Vbeta primers and 13 Jbeta primers. Clones were sequenced by immunoSEQ multiplex PCR, and TCRdb holds only the in-frame ones, with some missing. Of 120,000 to 150,000 clones in the sample, about 80% are singletons; the top ten hold more than 1.5%. The sample taken for sequencing was PBMCs. These receptors were taken from a woman between 40 and 50 years old in good health and CMV-seronegative.

The V and J genes are TRBV5-1 and TRBJ2-7; weak D call: TRBD1 (7 bases). The length of the CDR3 is 14 residues. Germline CDR1 SGHRS, CDR2 YFSETQ. V shed 3 bases and J shed 0 bases, with 10 bases lying between them. Here the CDR3 reads CASSSGGLSYEQYF. CDR3 in DNA: TGCGCCAGCAGCTCAGGGGGGCTCTCCTACGAGCAGTACTTC.

The V call is TRBV7-2, the J call TRBJ2-7; 7 bases match TRBD1. V dropped 5 bases and J dropped 0; count of bases not matched to a gene: 4. The CDR3 is 14 residues long. In germline, CDR1 is SGHTA, CDR2 FQGNSA. The CDR3 DNA sequence: TGTGCCAGCAGCCCCTGGGACAGCTCCTACGAGCAGTACTTC. Translation: CASSPWDSSYEQYF.

This chain joins TRBV7-2 and TRBJ1-2; TRBD1 matches 11 bases. The CDR3 runs to 13 residues. CDR1 and CDR2 from the germline V gene are SGHTA and FQGNSA. V was clipped by 8 bases and J by 4 bases; unmatched bases: 3. DNA for the CDR3: TGTGCCAGCCGGGACAGGGGGTTCTATGGCTACACCTTC. This translates into CASRDRGFYGYTF.

This clone was seen once. V is TRBV28 and J is TRBJ2-2; 14 bases line up with TRBD2. This CDR3 has 17 residues. Germline assignment: CDR1 MDHEN and CDR2 SYDVKM. The ends lost 2 bases at V and 6 bases at J; junction bases unmatched: 5. The CDR3 region is CASSLGGLAGAPGELFF. CDR3 DNA sequence: TGTGCCAGCAGTTTAGGGGGACTAGCGGGAGCCCCCGGGGAGCTGTTTTTT.

V gene TRBV14 combines with J gene TRBJ2-7, with 8 nucleotides matching TRBD1. The V gene end was trimmed by 0 bases and the J gene end by 9 bases; junction bases not matched to a gene: 16. CDR3 size: 17 residues. Germline V gene lookup returns CDR1 SGHDN and CDR2 FVKESK. CDR3 loop: CASSQEATRDRKLRQYF. As DNA, the CDR3 is TGTGCCAGCAGCCAAGAGGCGACCCGGGACAGGAAGTTAAGGCAGTACTTC.

V gene TRBV14 combines with J gene TRBJ2-3; D may be TRBD2 (5 bases). The V end was cut by 2 bases, the J end by 2 bases, with 14 bases between. Looked up from germline, CDR1 is SGHDN and CDR2 is FVKESK. This CDR3 region has 16 residues. The CDR3 loop is CASSQNVGGPTDTQYF. CDR3 in DNA: TGTGCCAGCAGCCAAAACGTCGGCGGGCCCACAGATACGCAGTATTTT.

The V call is TRBV19, the J call TRBJ1-1; 9 nucleotides align to TRBD1. The CDR3 totals 15 residues. Germline V gives CDR1 LNHDA, CDR2 SQIVND (reference sequence). Unmatched junction bases numbered 7, after V lost 5 bases and J lost 3 bases. The CDR3 protein is CASSLDRGSYTEAFF. The CDR3 nucleotides are TGTGCCAGTAGTCTGGACAGGGGAAGTTACACTGAAGCTTTCTTT.

This chain uses TRBV10-3 with TRBJ1-2; D possibly corresponds to TRBD1 (5 bases). The germline gives CDR1 ENHRY, CDR2 SYGVKD. V was trimmed by 3 bases and J by 4 bases, leaving 18 bases between them. This CDR3 has 16 residues. The CDR3 is CAISDPTVQGGYGYTF. CDR3 bases: TGTGCCATCAGTGATCCGACTGTCCAGGGTGGCTATGGCTACACCTTC.

V and J are TRBV19 and TRBJ1-5; no clear D gene. Germline V gene data show CDR1 as LNHDA and CDR2 as SQIVND (reference sequence). CDR3 size: 14 residues. Trimming pared 4 bases from V and 2 bases from J, leaving 9 bases between. In DNA form, the CDR3 reads TGTGCCAGTAGTACCCAACCGGGCAATCAGCCCCAGCATTTT. This encodes CASSTQPGNQPQHF.

V gene TRBV7-6 combines with J gene TRBJ2-7; D ambiguous. Germline V lookup: CDR1 SGHVS, CDR2 FNYEAQ. V shed 6 bases and J shed 2 bases, with 14 bases lying between them. The CDR3 is made up of 14 amino acids. The CDR3 DNA is TGTGCCAGCAGTCGAAGAACTGGAGCCTACGAGCAGTACTTC. Amino acid sequence: CASSRRTGAYEQYF.

The chain links TRBV28 to TRBJ2-1; no definite D call. CDR1 is MDHEN, CDR2 SYDVKM, per germline. The CDR3 extends over 12 amino acids. The V and J ends lost 6 bases and 3 bases respectively, with 6 bases between them. The CDR3, as DNA: TGTGCCAGCAGCATTAGCTACAATGAGCAGTTCTTC. Amino acids: CASSISYNEQFF.

This clone came up a few times. The J gene is TRBJ2-6, the V gene TRBV7-6, with 10 bases aligning to TRBD2. Germline CDR1 reads SGHVS; CDR2 reads FNYEAQ. V was clipped by 2 bases and J by 2 bases; unmatched bases: 9. The CDR3 covers 19 residues. The CDR3 DNA follows: TGTGCCAGCAGCTTAAGGAGGACTAGCGGCTCCACTGGGGCCAACGTCCTGACTTTC. Protein: CASSLRRTSGSTGANVLTF.

The chain combines TRBV9 with TRBJ2-3; TRBD1 matches 8 bases. CDR1 and CDR2 (germline): SGDLS, YYNGEE. This CDR3 has 14 residues. The V segment lost 4 bases and the J segment 4 bases; nucleotides outside the gene matches: 5. The chain's CDR3 is CASSFGQGPDTQYF. The CDR3 nucleotides read TGTGCCAGCAGCTTCGGACAGGGTCCAGATACGCAGTATTTT. The variable domain in full, completed from reference TRBV9 and TRBJ2-3, reads DSGVTQTPKHLITATGQRVTLRCSPRSGDLSVYWYQQSLDQGLQFLIQYYNGEERAKGNILERFSAQQFPDLHSELNLSSLELGDSALYFCASSFGQGPDTQYFGPGTRLTVL.

This chain connects TRBV30 to TRBJ1-5, with D possibly matching TRBD1 (6 bases). Germline V gene sequence: CDR1 GTSNPN, CDR2 SVGIG (reference sequence). Trimming cost V 1 base and J 7 bases, with 11 bases left between them. This CDR3 contains 13 residues. DNA for the CDR3: TGTGCCTGGAGTGCTACAGGGCACCAGCCCCAGCATTTT. Translating gives CAWSATGHQPQHF.

This clone came up once. V is TRBV28 and J is TRBJ2-5; 7 bases align to TRBD1. The DNA matches TRBJ2-7 better at its end, which makes the J call doubtful. Germline V CDR1 and CDR2: MDHEN, SYDVKM. This CDR3 contains 17 residues. The CDR3 is CASSSHPRDREFYEQYF. The CDR3 region has the DNA TGTGCCAGCAGTTCCCACCCCCGGGACAGAGAATTTTACGAGCAGTACTTC.

V usage is TRBV2 and J usage is TRBJ1-2, with D tentatively TRBD1 (5 bases). Germline V gene data show CDR1 as SNHLY and CDR2 as FYNNEI. The CDR3 contains 14 residues. V shed 3 bases and J shed 3 bases, with 11 bases lying between them. The CDR3 spells CASSDRQGDYGYTF. The CDR3 coding sequence is TGTGCCAGCAGTGATAGGCAGGGTGACTATGGCTACACCTTC.

The J gene is TRBJ2-5, the V gene TRBV10-2; D might be TRBD1 (5 bases). The tail of the sequence fits TRBJ2-7 better, so the J call may be wrong. CDR3 size: 14 residues. Germline V gene lookup returns CDR1 WSHSY and CDR2 SAAADI. CDR3 nucleotide sequence: TGCGCCAGCAGGGCAGGGTGGGGCTCCTACGAGCAGTACTTC. Translation gives CASRAGWGSYEQYF.

CDR3 nucleotides: TGCGCCAGCAGCTTGGAGGGGGCGAACACTGAAGCTTTCTTT. Translating it yields CASSLEGANTEAFF. The rearrangement joins TRBV5-1 to TRBJ1-1; 7 bases match TRBD1. Losses at the gene ends were 0 bases for V and 1 base for J; bases not matched to a gene: 0. The CDR3 is 14 amino acids. Germline V CDR1 and CDR2: SGHRS, YFSETQ.

The CDR3 bases are TGTGCCAGCAGCCGAGTCGCGGGGTCCTACAATGAGCAGTTCTTC. Protein sequence: CASSRVAGSYNEQFF. J is TRBJ2-1 and V is TRBV6-5; tentatively, D is TRBD2 (6 bases). The germline CDR1 and CDR2 sequences are MNHEY and SVGAGI. The CDR3 is 15 amino acids. Trimming took 6 bases from V and 1 from J, leaving 13 bases between them.

J is TRBJ2-7 and V is TRBV7-2; weak D call: TRBD1 (7 bases). The V end lost 5 bases, the J end lost 3 bases, and 14 bases lay between the germline ends. CDR1 and CDR2 from the germline V gene are SGHTA and FQGNSA. CDR3 length: 14 amino acids. The CDR3 reads CASSQGGSLYEQYF. The CDR3 DNA sequence: TGTGCCAGCAGCCAGGGGGGCAGCCTCTACGAGCAGTACTTC.

The rearrangement joins TRBV19 to TRBJ2-5; perhaps TRBD1 as D (6 bases). CDR3 length equals 15 residues. Trimming stripped 4 bases from V and 1 base from J, with 13 bases between. The germline V gene encodes CDR1 LNHDA and CDR2 SQIVND (reference sequence). The CDR3 sequence is CASSTYGQSQETQYF. In nucleotides, the CDR3 is TGTGCCAGTAGTACATACGGACAGAGCCAAGAGACCCAGTACTTC.

As for this clone: An end of the junction does not agree with germline; a read error may underlie this. V usage is TRBV6-1 and J usage is TRBJ1-1, with 7 bases that match TRBD1. Germline CDR1 reads MNHNS; CDR2 reads SASEGT. The CDR3 consists of 14 residues. The DNA for the CDR3 is TGTGCCAGCAGTGAAATGAGGGGGCAGAATGAAGCTTCCTTT. Protein product: CASSEMRGQNEASF.

The gene calls are TRBV4-2 and TRBJ2-3; tentative D call: TRBD1 (5 bases). CDR1 is LGHNA, CDR2 YNFKEQ, per germline. Trimming stripped 2 bases from V and 6 bases from J, with 12 bases between. This CDR3 has 14 amino acids. The CDR3 spells CASSQQTVGDTQYF. In DNA form, the CDR3 reads TGTGCCAGCAGCCAACAGACAGTCGGGGATACGCAGTATTTT.

The J gene is TRBJ1-4, the V gene TRBV11-1; 10 bases map to TRBD1. With V trimmed by 4 bases and J by 8 bases, 4 bases remained unmatched. Per germline, CDR1 SGHAT and CDR2 FQDESV (reference sequence). The CDR3 loop spans 14 amino acids. This chain's CDR3 is CASSSGTGDEKLFF. The DNA of the CDR3 is TGTGCCAGCAGCTCCGGGACAGGGGACGAAAAACTGTTTTTT.

The chain has TRBV28 and TRBJ2-5, with 10 bases that match TRBD2. Germline trimming cut 2 bases from V and 3 bases from J; bases unmatched to any gene: 0. Germline V gene lookup returns CDR1 MDHEN and CDR2 SYDVKM. The CDR3 is made up of 14 amino acids. CDR3 sequence: CASSLSGGEETQYF. The CDR3 DNA reads as TGTGCCAGCAGTTTAAGCGGGGGGGAAGAGACCCAGTACTTC. Using reference TRBV28 and TRBJ2-5 for the parts outside the CDR3, the full variable domain is DVKVTQSSRYLVKRTGEKVFLECVQDMDHENMFWYRQDPGLGLRLIYFSYDVKMKEKGDIPEGYSVSREKKERFSLILESASTNQTSMYLCASSLSGGEETQYFGPGTRLLVL.